Shown below are 3 T cell receptor beta chains from a single sample sequenced in a study of high-grade serous ovarian cancer treatment subgroups. Sequenced by immunoSEQ multiplex PCR; TCRdb stores in-frame clones only, minus some. The sample yields 2,500 or so clones, roughly two thirds seen once. The tumor samples were collected prior to definitive surgery or chemotherapy. Sequencing was performed on tumor tissue. These receptors originate from a human donor with high-grade serous ovarian cancer.

V and J are TRBV6-5 and TRBJ1-2; maybe TRBD1 (6 bases). Trimming took 5 bases from V and 0 from J, leaving 13 bases between them. The length of the CDR3 is 15 residues. The V gene's germline CDR1 is MNHEY and CDR2 SVGAGI. The CDR3 coding sequence is TGTGCCAGCAGTACAGACAGGATCTCTAACTATGGCTACACCTTC. Its protein product is CASSTDRISNYGYTF.

This clone was observed a handful of times. The chain couples TRBV11-2 to TRBJ1-1, with 8 nucleotides matching TRBD1. The CDR3 is 14 amino acids. V trimming: 1 base; J trimming: 5 bases; junction bases outside the gene matches: 3. Germline assignment: CDR1 SGHAT and CDR2 FQNNGV. CDR3 nucleotide sequence: TGTGCCAGCAGCTTAGCTCAGGGGGCTACTGAAGCTTTCTTT. It specifies CASSLAQGATEAFF. The complete variable domain, with remaining parts taken from reference TRBV11-2 and TRBJ1-1, reads EAGVAQSPRYKIIEKRQSVAFWCNPISGHATLYWYQQILGQGPKLLIQFQNNGVVDDSQLPKDRFSAERLKGVDSTLKIQPAKLEDSAVYLCASSLAQGATEAFFGQGTRLTVV.

In its sample, this clone is large. The J gene is TRBJ1-2, the V gene TRBV28, with 9 bases aligning to TRBD1. This CDR3 spans 13 amino acids. V was pared by 2 bases and J by 10 bases, with 5 bases of the junction left unmatched. CDR1 and CDR2 from the germline V gene are MDHEN and SYDVKM. The CDR3 is CASSLLWDRAYTF. The CDR3 DNA reads TGTGCCAGCAGTTTACTCTGGGACAGGGCCTACACCTTC.